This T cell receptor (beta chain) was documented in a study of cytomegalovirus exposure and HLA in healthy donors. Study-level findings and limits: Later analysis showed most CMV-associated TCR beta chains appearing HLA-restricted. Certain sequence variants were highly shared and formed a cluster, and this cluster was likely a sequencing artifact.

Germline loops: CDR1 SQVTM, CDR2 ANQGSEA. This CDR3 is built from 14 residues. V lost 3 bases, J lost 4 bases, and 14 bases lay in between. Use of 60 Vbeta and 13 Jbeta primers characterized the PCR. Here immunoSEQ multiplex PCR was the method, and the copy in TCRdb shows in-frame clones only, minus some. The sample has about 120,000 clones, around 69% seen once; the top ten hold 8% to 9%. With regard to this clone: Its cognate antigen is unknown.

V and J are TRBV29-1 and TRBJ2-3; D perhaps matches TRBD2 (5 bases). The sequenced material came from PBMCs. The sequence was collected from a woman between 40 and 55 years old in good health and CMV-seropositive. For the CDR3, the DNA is TGCAGCGTTGAGCGCGAGGGCCATCCAGATACGCAGTATTTT. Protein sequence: CSVEREGHPDTQYF.